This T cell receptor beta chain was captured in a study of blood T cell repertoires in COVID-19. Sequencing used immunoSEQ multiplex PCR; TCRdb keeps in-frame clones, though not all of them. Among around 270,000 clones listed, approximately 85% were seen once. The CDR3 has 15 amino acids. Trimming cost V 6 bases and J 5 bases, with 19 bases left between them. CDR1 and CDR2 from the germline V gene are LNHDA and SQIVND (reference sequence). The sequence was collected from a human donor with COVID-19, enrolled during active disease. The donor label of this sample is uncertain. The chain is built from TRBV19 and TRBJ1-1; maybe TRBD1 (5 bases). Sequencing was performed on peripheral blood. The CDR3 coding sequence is TGTGCCAGTAGCCCCTCCAGGGATTATTATACTGAAGCTTTCTTT. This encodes CASSPSRDYYTEAFF.